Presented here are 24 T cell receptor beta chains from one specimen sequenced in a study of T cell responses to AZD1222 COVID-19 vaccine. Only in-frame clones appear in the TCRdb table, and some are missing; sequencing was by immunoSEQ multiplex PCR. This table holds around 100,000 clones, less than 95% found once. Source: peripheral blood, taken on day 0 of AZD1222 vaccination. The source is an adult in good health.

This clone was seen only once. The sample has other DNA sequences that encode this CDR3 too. The CDR3, as DNA: TGTGCCAGCAGCGTAGGCGGCTCCTACAATGAGCAGTTCTTC. This translates into CASSVGGSYNEQFF. The chain uses TRBV9 and TRBJ2-1; no definite D call. V was shortened by 0 bases and J by 0 bases, with 4 bases between the two germline ends. CDR1 is SGDLS and CDR2 is YYNGEE in the germline V gene. This CDR3 region has 14 residues. Full variable domain (outside the CDR3, taken from reference TRBV9 and TRBJ2-1): DSGVTQTPKHLITATGQRVTLRCSPRSGDLSVYWYQQSLDQGLQFLIQYYNGEERAKGNILERFSAQQFPDLHSELNLSSLELGDSALYFCASSVGGSYNEQFFGPGTRLTVL.

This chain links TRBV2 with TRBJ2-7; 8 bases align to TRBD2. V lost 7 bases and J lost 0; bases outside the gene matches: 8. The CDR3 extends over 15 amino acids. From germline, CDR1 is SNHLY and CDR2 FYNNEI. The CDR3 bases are TGTGCCAGCAACCCTTACGGGAGGGCCTCCTACGAGCAGTACTTC. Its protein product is CASNPYGRASYEQYF.

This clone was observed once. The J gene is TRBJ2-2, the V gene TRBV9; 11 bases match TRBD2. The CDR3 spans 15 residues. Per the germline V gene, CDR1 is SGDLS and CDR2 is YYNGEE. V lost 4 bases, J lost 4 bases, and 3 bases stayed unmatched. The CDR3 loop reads CASSLSGGGTGELFF. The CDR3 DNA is TGTGCCAGCAGCCTTAGCGGGGGGGGCACCGGGGAGCTGTTTTTT.

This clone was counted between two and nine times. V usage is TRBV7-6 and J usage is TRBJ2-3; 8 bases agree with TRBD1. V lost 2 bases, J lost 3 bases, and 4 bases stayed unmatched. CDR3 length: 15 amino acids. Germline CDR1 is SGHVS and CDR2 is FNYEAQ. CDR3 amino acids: CASSLWTGTTDTQYF. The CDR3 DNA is TGTGCCAGCAGCTTATGGACAGGGACTACAGATACGCAGTATTTT.

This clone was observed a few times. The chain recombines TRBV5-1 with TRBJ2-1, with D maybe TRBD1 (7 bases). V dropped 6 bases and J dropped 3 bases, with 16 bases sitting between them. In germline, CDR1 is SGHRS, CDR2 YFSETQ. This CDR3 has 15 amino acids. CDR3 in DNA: TGCGCCAGCAATACAGGGGTGGGGGGCTACAATGAGCAGTTCTTC. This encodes CASNTGVGGYNEQFF.

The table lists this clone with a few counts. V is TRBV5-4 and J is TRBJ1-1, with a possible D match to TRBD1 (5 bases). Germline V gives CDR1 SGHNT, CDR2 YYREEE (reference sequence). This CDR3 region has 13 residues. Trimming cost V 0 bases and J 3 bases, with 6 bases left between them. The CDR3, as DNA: TGTGCCAGCAGCTTGGTGGGGCACACTGAAGCTTTCTTT. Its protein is CASSLVGHTEAFF.

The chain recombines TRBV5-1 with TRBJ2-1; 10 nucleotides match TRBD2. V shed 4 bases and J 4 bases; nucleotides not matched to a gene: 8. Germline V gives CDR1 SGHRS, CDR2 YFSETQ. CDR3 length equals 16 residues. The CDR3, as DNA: TGCGCCAGCAGCGCACTAGCGGGGAAGGGGTACAATGAGCAGTTCTTC. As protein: CASSALAGKGYNEQFF.

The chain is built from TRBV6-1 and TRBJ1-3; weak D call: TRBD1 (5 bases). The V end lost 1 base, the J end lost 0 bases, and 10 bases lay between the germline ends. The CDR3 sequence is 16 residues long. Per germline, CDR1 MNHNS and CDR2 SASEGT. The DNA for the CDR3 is TGTGCCAGCAGTGAAGGGAGGGGTTACTCTGGAAACACCATATATTTT. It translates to CASSEGRGYSGNTIYF.

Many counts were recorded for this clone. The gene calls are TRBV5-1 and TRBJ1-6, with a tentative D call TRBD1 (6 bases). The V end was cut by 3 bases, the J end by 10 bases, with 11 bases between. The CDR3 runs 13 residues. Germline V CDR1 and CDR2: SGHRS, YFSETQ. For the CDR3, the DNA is TGCGCCAGCAGCTGGCAGGGGAAGTCACCCCTCCACTTT. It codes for CASSWQGKSPLHF.

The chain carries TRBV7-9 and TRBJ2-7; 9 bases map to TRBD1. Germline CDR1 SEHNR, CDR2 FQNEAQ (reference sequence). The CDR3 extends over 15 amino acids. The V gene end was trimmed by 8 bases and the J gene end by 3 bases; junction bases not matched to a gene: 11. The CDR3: CASSHAPDRGYEQYF. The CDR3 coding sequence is TGTGCCAGCTCCCACGCGCCGGACAGGGGCTACGAGCAGTACTTC.

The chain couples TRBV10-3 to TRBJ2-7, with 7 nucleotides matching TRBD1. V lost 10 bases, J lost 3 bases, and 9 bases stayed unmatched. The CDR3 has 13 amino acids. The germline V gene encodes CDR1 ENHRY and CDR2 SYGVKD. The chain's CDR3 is CATQTGSSYEQYF. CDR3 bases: TGTGCCACACAGACAGGGTCTAGCTACGAGCAGTACTTC.

DNA for the CDR3: TGTGCCAGCAGCCACGGTGGGGGGTTCTCTGGAAACACCATATATTTT. This translates into CASSHGGGFSGNTIYF. The chain couples TRBV7-6 to TRBJ1-3; D is possibly TRBD1 (5 bases). Per germline, CDR1 SGHVS and CDR2 FNYEAQ. The CDR3 length is 16 residues. The ends were cut back, 5 bases at V and 0 bases at J, with 14 bases in the middle.

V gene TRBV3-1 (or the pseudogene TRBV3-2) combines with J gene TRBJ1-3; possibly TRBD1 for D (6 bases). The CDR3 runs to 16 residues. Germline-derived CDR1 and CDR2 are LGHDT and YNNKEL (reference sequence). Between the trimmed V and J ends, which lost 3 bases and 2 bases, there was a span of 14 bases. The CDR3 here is CASSHNPTGTGNTIYF. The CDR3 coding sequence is TGTGCCAGCAGCCACAACCCTACAGGGACTGGAAACACCATATATTTT.

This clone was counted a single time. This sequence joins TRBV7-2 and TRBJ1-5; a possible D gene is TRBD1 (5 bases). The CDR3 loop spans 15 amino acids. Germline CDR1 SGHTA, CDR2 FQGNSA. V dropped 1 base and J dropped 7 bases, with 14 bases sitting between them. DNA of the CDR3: TGTGCCAGCAGCTTAGTAGGGAGTGGGGACCAGCCCCAGCATTTT. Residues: CASSLVGSGDQPQHF.

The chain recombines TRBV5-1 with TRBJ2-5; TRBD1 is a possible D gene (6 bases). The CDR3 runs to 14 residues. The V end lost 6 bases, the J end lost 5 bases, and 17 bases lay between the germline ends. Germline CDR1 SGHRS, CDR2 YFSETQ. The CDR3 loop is CASMPQGFRETQYF. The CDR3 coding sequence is TGCGCCAGCATGCCACAGGGTTTTAGGGAGACCCAGTACTTC. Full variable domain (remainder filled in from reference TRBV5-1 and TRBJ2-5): KAGVTQTPRYLIKTRGQQVTLSCSPISGHRSVSWYQQTPGQGLQFLFEYFSETQRNKGNFPGRFSGRQFSNSRSEMNVSTLELGDSALYLCASMPQGFRETQYFGPGTRLLVL.

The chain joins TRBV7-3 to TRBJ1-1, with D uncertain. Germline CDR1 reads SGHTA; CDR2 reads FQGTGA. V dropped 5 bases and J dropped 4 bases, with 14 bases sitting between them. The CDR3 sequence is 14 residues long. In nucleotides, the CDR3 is TGTGCCAGCAGCATCCGTTCCTCCCCCACTGAAGCTTTCTTT. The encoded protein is CASSIRSSPTEAFF.

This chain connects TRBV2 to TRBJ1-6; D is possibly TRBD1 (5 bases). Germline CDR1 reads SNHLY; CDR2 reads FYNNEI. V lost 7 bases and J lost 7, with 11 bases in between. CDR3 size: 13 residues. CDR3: CASTGDLNSPLHF. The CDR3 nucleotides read TGTGCCAGCACTGGGGACTTAAATTCACCCCTCCACTTT. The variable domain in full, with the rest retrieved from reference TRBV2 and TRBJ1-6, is EPEVTQTPSHQVTQMGQEVILRCVPISNHLYFYWYRQILGQKVEFLVSFYNNEISEKSEIFDDQFSVERPDGSNFTLKIRSTKLEDSAMYFCASTGDLNSPLHFGNGTRLTVT.

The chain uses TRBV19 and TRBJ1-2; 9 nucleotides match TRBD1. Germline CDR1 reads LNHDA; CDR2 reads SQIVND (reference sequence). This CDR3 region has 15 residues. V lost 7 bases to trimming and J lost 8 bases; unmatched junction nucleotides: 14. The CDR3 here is CASTEAGTGNGGYTF. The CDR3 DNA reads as TGTGCCAGTACCGAAGCCGGGACAGGGAATGGAGGCTACACCTTC.

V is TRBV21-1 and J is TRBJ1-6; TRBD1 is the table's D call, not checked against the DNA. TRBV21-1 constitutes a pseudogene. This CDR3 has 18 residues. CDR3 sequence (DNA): TGTGCCAGCAGCAAAGTCCCCAGGGAAACAGGGGGCATTTCACCCCTCCACTTT. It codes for CASSKVPRETGGISPLHF.

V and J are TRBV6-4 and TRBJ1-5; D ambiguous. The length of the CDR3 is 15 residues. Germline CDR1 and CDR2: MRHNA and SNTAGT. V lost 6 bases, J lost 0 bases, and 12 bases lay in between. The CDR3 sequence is CASSQTGGSNQPQHF. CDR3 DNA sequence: TGTGCCAGCAGCCAAACCGGCGGTAGCAATCAGCCCCAGCATTTT.

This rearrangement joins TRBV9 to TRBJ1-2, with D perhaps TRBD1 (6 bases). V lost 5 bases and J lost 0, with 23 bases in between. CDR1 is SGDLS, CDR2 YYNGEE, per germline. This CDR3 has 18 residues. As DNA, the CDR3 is TGTGCCAGCAGGACAAATTTTCACCGAGGGGGGACTAACTATGGCTACACCTTC. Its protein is CASRTNFHRGGTNYGYTF.

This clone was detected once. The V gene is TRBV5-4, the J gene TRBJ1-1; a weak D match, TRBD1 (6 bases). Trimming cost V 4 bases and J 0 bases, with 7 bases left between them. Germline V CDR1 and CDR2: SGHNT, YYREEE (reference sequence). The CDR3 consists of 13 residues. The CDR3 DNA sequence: TGTGCCAGCAGCGGACAGATGAACACTGAAGCTTTCTTT. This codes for CASSGQMNTEAFF.

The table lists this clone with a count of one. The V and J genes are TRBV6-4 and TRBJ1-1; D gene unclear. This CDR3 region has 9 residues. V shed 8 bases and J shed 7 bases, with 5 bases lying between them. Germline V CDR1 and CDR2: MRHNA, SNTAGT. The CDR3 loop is CASQVEAFF. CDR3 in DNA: TGTGCCAGCCAAGTTGAAGCTTTCTTT.

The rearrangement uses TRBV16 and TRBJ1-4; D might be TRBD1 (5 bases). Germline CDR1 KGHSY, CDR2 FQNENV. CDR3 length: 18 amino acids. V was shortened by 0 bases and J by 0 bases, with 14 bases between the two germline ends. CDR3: CASSQSDRGTATNEKLFF. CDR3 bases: TGTGCCAGCAGCCAATCGGATCGGGGGACCGCAACTAATGAAAAACTGTTTTTT.